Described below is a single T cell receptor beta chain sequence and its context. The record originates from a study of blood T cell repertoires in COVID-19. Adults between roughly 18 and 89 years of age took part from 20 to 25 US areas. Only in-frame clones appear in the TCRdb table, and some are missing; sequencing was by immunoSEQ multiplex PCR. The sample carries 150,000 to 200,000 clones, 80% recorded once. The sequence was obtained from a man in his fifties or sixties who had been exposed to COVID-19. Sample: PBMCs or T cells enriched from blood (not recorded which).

CDR3 nucleotide sequence: TGTGCCAACCCTCGGACTGGCGCCAAAGAGACCCAGTACTTC. Translated, it gives CANPRTGAKETQYF. The chain is built from TRBV7-8 and TRBJ2-5; D possibly corresponds to TRBD2 (5 bases). Germline lookup yields CDR1 SGHVS and CDR2 FQNEAQ. V was cut by 10 bases and J by 3 bases, with 18 bases left in between. The CDR3 has 14 residues. The whole variable domain, remainder taken from reference TRBV7-8 and TRBJ2-5, is GAGVSQSPRYKVAKRGQDVALRCDPISGHVSLFWYQQALGQGPEFLTYFQNEAQLDKSGLPSDRFFAERPEGSVSTLKIQRTQQEDSAVYLCANPRTGAKETQYFGPGTRLLVL.